These 11 T cell receptor beta chains came from one sample sequenced in a study of cytomegalovirus exposure and HLA in healthy donors. Primers for the PCR totalled 60 Vbeta and 13 Jbeta. The data were produced by immunoSEQ multiplex PCR, yet TCRdb's version contains in-frame clones alone and is incomplete. Of some 170,000 clones listed, about 80% were seen once; the top ten hold roughly 1.3%. The sequencing sample was made of PBMCs. All receptors derive from a woman aged 45-59 years in good health and CMV-seronegative.

The V gene is TRBV18, the J gene TRBJ2-7; 7 positions agree with TRBD2. The CDR3 length is 15 residues. V lost 8 bases, J lost 7 bases, and 17 bases stayed unmatched. Germline V lookup: CDR1 KGHSH, CDR2 LQKENI. The CDR3, as DNA: TGTGCCAGCACTGCCGAGACTAGCAGGTTTAGGGAGCAGTACTTC. This encodes CASTAETSRFREQYF.

V gene TRBV4-1 combines with J gene TRBJ2-7, with 9 bases identical to TRBD1. With 1 base clipped from V and 3 bases from J, the junction kept 7 bases outside the gene matches. Germline loops: CDR1 MGHRA, CDR2 YSYEKL. This CDR3 spans 16 amino acids. The CDR3 DNA sequence: TGCGCCAGCAGCCAAGGGGCGGGACAGGGTGTCTACGAGCAGTACTTC. This encodes CASSQGAGQGVYEQYF.

This chain uses TRBV19 with TRBJ1-2; D not certain. Germline V gene data show CDR1 as LNHDA and CDR2 as SQIVND (reference sequence). V gave up 6 bases and J gave up 8 bases, with 16 bases separating them. The CDR3 is made up of 13 amino acids. DNA for the CDR3: TGTGCCAGTAGCCTTGAGGCGGTCGAAGGCTACACCTTC. Translation: CASSLEAVEGYTF.

J is TRBJ1-1 and V is TRBV11-3; D is unresolved. V lost 4 bases and J lost 2, with 8 bases in between. CDR3 size: 13 residues. Germline CDR1 and CDR2: SGHNT and YENEEA. CDR3 nucleotide sequence: TGTGCCAGCAGCTCCAATCCAAACACTGAAGCTTTCTTT. Its protein product is CASSSNPNTEAFF.

The chain employs TRBV19 and TRBJ2-7, with 8 bases identical to TRBD1. The CDR3 is 16 residues long. Germline CDR1 is LNHDA and CDR2 is SQIVND (reference sequence). The junction had 12 bases not matched to a gene; V was cut back by 5 bases and J by 3 bases. This chain's CDR3 is CASSGRTGGKGYEQYF. The CDR3 DNA follows: TGTGCCAGTAGTGGAAGAACAGGGGGAAAAGGCTACGAGCAGTACTTC.

This clone has more than one count but fewer than ten. The V and J genes are TRBV5-4 and TRBJ2-5, with 8 bases fitting TRBD1. The CDR3 extends over 16 amino acids. Germline-derived CDR1 and CDR2 are SGHNT and YYREEE (reference sequence). Trimming took 0 bases from V and 5 from J; bases not matched to a gene: 9. CDR3 residues: CASSLVTGDLGETQYF. The CDR3 nucleotides read TGTGCCAGCAGCTTGGTGACAGGGGATTTGGGGGAGACCCAGTACTTC.

V and J are TRBV7-2 and TRBJ1-1; D unresolved. The CDR3 has 17 residues. Germline V gene sequence: CDR1 SGHTA, CDR2 FQGNSA. Trimming pared 10 bases from V and 1 base from J, leaving 25 bases between. CDR3 protein: CAIWGGFKVKSNTEAFF. Written as DNA, the CDR3 is TGTGCCATCTGGGGAGGGTTTAAGGTTAAATCGAACACTGAAGCTTTCTTT.

This clone was detected ten times or more. The chain has TRBV6-1 and TRBJ2-7, with 9 bases matching TRBD2. Trimming at V came to 3 bases and at J to 0 bases, leaving 0 bases not matched to a gene. Germline loops: CDR1 MNHNS, CDR2 SASEGT. The CDR3 is 14 amino acids. CDR3 residues: CASSEREGSYEQYF. CDR3 bases: TGTGCCAGCAGTGAGCGGGAGGGCTCCTACGAGCAGTACTTC.

CDR3 protein: CASSRGQGARATEAFF. The DNA for the CDR3 is TGTGCCAGCTCCCGAGGACAGGGGGCTCGGGCCACTGAAGCTTTCTTT. The chain has TRBV18 and TRBJ1-1, with TRBD1 matching 11 bases. The germline gives CDR1 KGHSH, CDR2 LQKENI. The CDR3 sequence is 16 residues long. With V trimmed by 6 bases and J by 4 bases, 10 bases remained unmatched.

The gene calls are TRBV11-2 and TRBJ2-7; 8 bases map to TRBD1. With V trimmed by 2 bases and J by 6 bases, 9 bases remained unmatched. The CDR3 spans 15 residues. The germline gives CDR1 SGHAT, CDR2 FQNNGV. The DNA of the CDR3 is TGTGCCAGCAGCTTATTCGGACAGGGTAGTAGCGAGCAGTACTTC. The encoded protein is CASSLFGQGSSEQYF.

CDR3 amino acids: CASSADSTNNQPQHF. CDR3 DNA sequence: TGTGCCAGCAGCGCCGACAGTACCAACAATCAGCCCCAGCATTTT. The gene calls are TRBV28 and TRBJ1-5; D might be TRBD1 (5 bases). V was shortened by 6 bases and J by 3 bases, with 15 bases between the two germline ends. The CDR3 is made up of 15 amino acids. CDR1 and CDR2 (germline): MDHEN, SYDVKM.